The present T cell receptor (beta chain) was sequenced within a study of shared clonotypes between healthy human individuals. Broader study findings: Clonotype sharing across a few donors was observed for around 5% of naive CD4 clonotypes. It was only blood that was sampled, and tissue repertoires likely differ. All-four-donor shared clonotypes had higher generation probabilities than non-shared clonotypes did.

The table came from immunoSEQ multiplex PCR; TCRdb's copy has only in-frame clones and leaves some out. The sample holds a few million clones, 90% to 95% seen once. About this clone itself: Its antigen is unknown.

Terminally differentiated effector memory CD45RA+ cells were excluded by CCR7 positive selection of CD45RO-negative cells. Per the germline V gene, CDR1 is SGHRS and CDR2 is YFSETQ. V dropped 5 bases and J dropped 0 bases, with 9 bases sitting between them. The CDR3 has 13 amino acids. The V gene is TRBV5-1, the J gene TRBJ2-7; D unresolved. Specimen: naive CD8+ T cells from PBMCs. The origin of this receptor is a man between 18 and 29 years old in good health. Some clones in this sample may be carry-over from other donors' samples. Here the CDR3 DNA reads TGCGCCAGCAGGGAACAGAGCTCCTACGAGCAGTACTTC. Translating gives CASREQSSYEQYF.